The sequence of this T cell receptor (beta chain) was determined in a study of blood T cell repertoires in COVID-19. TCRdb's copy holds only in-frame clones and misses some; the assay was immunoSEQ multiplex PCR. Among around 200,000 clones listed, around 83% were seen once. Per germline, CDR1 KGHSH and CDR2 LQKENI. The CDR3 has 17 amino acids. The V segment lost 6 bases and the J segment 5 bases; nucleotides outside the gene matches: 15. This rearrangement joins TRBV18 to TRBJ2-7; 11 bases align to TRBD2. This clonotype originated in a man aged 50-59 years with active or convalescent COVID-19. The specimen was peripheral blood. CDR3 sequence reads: CASSSLGPSGGSDEQYF. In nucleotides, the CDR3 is TGTGCCAGCTCTTCATTAGGGCCTAGCGGGGGGTCGGACGAGCAGTACTTC.